The sequence of this T cell receptor (beta chain) was determined in a study of a mutant IDH1 vaccine in newly diagnosed glioma. On this clone: The antigen is undetermined.

With 7 bases removed from V and 1 base from J, the gap between germline ends came to 19 bases. Per germline, CDR1 LNHDA and CDR2 SQIVND (reference sequence). This CDR3 is built from 16 residues. The time point here: week 35, safety follow-up. Vaccination comprised doses that each held 300 ug of mutant IDH1 20-mer peptide, plus topical imiquimod. The protocol was immunoSEQ multiplex PCR, while the TCRdb copy is restricted to in-frame clones and leaves out a portion. The sample carries 60,000 or so clones, approximately 80% recorded once. The source material was PBMCs, sampled from a glioma patient whose treatment included an IDH1 peptide vaccine. This sequence was found in a man aged 25 to 40 with glioma. The chain recombines TRBV19 with TRBJ1-1; tentatively, D is TRBD1 (6 bases). CDR3 sequence: CASTPIQGRGNTEAFF. The CDR3 region has the DNA TGTGCCAGTACCCCGATCCAGGGGAGGGGGAACACTGAAGCTTTCTTT.